This T cell receptor beta chain derives from a study of blood T cell repertoires in COVID-19. CDR1 MDHEN and CDR2 SYDVKM come from the germline V gene. Trimming cost V 5 bases and J 1 base, with 11 bases left between them. The CDR3 contains 14 residues. Per the study methods: Reference gene primer amplification gave estimated nucleated cell counts. The table came from immunoSEQ multiplex PCR; TCRdb's copy has only in-frame clones and leaves some out. From that table come the V and J calls and clone size; the DNA was used to work out D and trimming. The repertoire has around 170,000 clones, approximately 91% of them found once; the top ten carry roughly 0.56%.

V is TRBV28 and J is TRBJ2-5, with D perhaps matching TRBD1 (6 bases). The source of this sequence is a man aged 50 to 59 with acute or convalescent COVID-19. The sequencing sample was made of peripheral blood. The CDR3 nucleotides read TGTGCCAGCAGTAATACAGGGTCCCAAGAGACCCAGTACTTC. It translates to CASSNTGSQETQYF.